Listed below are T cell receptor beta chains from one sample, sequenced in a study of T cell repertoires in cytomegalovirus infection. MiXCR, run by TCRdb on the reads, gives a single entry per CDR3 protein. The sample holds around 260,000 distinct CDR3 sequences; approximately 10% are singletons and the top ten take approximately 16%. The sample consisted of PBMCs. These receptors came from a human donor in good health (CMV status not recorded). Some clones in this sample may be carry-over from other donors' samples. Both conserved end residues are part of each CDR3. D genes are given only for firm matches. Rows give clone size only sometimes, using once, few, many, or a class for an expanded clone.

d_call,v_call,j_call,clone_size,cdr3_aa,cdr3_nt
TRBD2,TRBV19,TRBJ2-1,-,CASSIGSSGAPYNEQFF,TGTGCCAGTAGTATAGGCAGTAGCGGGGCCCCCTACAATGAGCAGTTCTTC
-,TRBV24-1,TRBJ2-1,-,CATSDPGQFGGYYEQFF,TGTGCCACCAGTGACCCAGGACAGTTTGGGGGTTACTATGAGCAGTTCTTC
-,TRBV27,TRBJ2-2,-,CASSFSGQITGELFF,TGTGCCAGCAGTTTTTCAGGGCAAATCACCGGGGAGCTGTTTTTT
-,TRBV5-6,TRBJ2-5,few,CASSLAGQGRRGQETQYF,TGTGCCAGCAGCTTGGCCGGGCAGGGGAGACGTGGGCAAGAGACCCAGTACTTC
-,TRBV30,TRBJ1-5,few,CAWSGEDLQPQHF,TGTGCCTGGAGTGGAGAGGACCTTCAGCCCCAGCATTTT
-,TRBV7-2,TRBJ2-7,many,CASSLGGAGQYF,TGTGCCAGCAGCTTAGGGGGGGCCGGGCAGTACTTC
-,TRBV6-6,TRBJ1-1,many,CASSLHGDTEAFF,TGTGCCAGCAGCCTTCACGGGGACACTGAAGCTTTCTTT
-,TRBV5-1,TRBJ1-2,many,CASSSEPTYGYTF,TGCGCCAGCAGCTCGGAACCGACGTATGGCTACACCTTC
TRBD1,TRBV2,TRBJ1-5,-,CASSGRTGSGGNQPQHF,TGTGCCAGCAGTGGCCGGACAGGGTCAGGCGGCAATCAGCCCCAGCATTTT
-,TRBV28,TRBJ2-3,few,CASSQLGRGRTDTQYF,TGTGCCAGCAGTCAGCTAGGGCGGGGCCGCACAGATACGCAGTATTTT
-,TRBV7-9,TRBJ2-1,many,CASSLGTTPHNEQFF,TGTGCCAGCAGCCTCGGGACGACCCCCCACAATGAGCAGTTCTTC
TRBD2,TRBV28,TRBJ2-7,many,CASSFPTSGGYEQYF,TGTGCCAGCAGTTTTCCGACTAGCGGGGGATACGAGCAGTACTTC
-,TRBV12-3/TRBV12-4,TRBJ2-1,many,CASSLPGRGNEQFF,TGTGCCAGCAGCCTCCCAGGTAGGGGTAATGAGCAGTTCTTC
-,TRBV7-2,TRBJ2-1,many,CASSLNVGGGRHEQFF,TGTGCCAGCAGCTTAAACGTAGGGGGAGGTAGGCATGAGCAGTTCTTC
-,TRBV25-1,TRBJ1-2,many,CASSEYDSNYGYTF,TGTGCCAGCAGTGAATATGACTCTAACTATGGCTACACCTTC
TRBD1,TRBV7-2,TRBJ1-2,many,CASSLAGQGLGYTF,TGTGCCAGCAGCTTAGCCGGACAGGGGTTGGGCTACACCTTC
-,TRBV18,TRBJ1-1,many,CASSPQEWRTEAFF,TGTGCCAGCTCACCACAGGAGTGGAGAACCGAAGCTTTCTTT
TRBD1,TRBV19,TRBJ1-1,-,CASSDGDRGTDFF,TGTGCCAGTAGTGACGGGGACAGGGGAACAGATTTCTTT
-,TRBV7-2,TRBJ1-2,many,CASNSGLSYGYTF,TGTGCCAGCAACTCAGGGTTGTCCTATGGCTACACCTTC
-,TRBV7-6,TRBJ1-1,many,CASSLEGTGGWNTEAFF,TGTGCCAGCAGCTTAGAAGGAACAGGTGGATGGAACACTGAAGCTTTCTTT
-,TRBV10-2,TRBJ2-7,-,CASSGIQESYEQYF,TGCGCCAGCAGTGGGATCCAGGAATCCTACGAGCAGTACTTC
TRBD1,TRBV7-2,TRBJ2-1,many,CASSPARTGGNEQFF,TGTGCCAGCAGCCCCGCTCGGACAGGGGGCAATGAGCAGTTCTTC
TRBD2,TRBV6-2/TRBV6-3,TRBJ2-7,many,CASRYYLTSSSYEQYF,TGTGCCAGCCGCTACTACCTGACTAGCAGTTCCTACGAGCAGTACTTC
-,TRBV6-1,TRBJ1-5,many,CASSSSSLNVGNQPQHF,TGTGCCAGCAGCTCTAGCTCCTTAAATGTGGGGAATCAGCCCCAGCATTTT
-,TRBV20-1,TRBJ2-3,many,CSAIPPGEADTQYF,TGCAGTGCTATTCCGCCGGGAGAGGCAGATACGCAGTATTTT
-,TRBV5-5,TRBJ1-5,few,CASSFASRNQPQHF,TGTGCCAGCAGCTTCGCCAGTCGCAATCAGCCCCAGCATTTT
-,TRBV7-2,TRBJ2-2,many,CASSLLGVTGELFF,TGTGCCAGCAGCTTATTAGGGGTAACCGGGGAGCTGTTTTTT
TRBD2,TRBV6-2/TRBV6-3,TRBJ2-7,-,CASSLLGRGEQYF,TGTGCCAGCAGCCTTCTGGGGAGGGGCGAGCAGTACTTC
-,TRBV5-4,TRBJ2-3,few,CASSLPRDTRTDTQYF,TGTGCCAGCAGCTTGCCCCGGGACACCCGCACAGATACGCAGTATTTT
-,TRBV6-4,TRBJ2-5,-,CASSGVAGETQYF,TGTGCCAGCAGTGGGGTAGCTGGGGAGACCCAGTACTTC
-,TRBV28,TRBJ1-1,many,CATKGRNTEAFF,TGTGCCACCAAGGGGAGGAACACTGAAGCTTTCTTT
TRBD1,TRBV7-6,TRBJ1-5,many,CASSLADRVRSNQPQHF,TGTGCCAGCAGCTTAGCGGACAGGGTACGGTCCAATCAGCCCCAGCATTTT
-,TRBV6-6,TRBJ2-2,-,CASSSGGHGGELFF,TGTGCCAGCAGTTCCGGGGGCCACGGCGGGGAGCTGTTTTTT
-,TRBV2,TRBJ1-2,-,CASSGQRDYGYTF,TGTGCCAGCAGCGGGCAAAGGGACTATGGCTACACCTTC
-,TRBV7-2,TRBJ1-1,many,CASSLGTKAFF,TGTGCCAGCAGCTTAGGGACCAAAGCTTTCTTT
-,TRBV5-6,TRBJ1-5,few,CASSLGWNSNQPQHF,TGTGCCAGCAGCTTAGGCTGGAATAGCAATCAGCCCCAGCATTTT
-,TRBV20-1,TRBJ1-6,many,CSARLGGGHNSPLHF,TGCAGTGCCCGCCTCGGGGGGGGTCATAATTCACCCCTCCACTTT
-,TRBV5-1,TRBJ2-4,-,CASSRGTANIQYF,TGCGCCAGCAGCCGGGGGACCGCTAACATTCAGTACTTC
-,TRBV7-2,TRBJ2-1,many,CASSAIAGVGGTEQFF,TGTGCCAGCAGCGCCATAGCGGGCGTGGGGGGCACTGAGCAGTTCTTC
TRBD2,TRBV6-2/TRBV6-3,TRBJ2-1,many,CASSMTSGSFNEQFF,TGTGCCAGCAGCATGACTAGCGGGAGTTTCAATGAGCAGTTCTTC
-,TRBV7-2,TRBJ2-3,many,CASTNKQAGADTQYF,TGTGCCAGCACCAATAAGCAGGCTGGGGCAGATACGCAGTATTTT
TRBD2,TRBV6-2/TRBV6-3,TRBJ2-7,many,CASSYSAGLAGTYEQYF,TGTGCCAGCAGTTACTCCGCGGGACTAGCGGGGACCTACGAGCAGTACTTC
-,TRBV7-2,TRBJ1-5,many,CASSSYQGQEDQPQHF,TGTGCCAGCAGCTCCTATCAGGGCCAGGAAGATCAGCCCCAGCATTTT
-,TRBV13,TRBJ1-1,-,CASSHRVRPFTEAFF,TGTGCCAGCAGCCACAGGGTCCGCCCTTTCACTGAAGCTTTCTTT
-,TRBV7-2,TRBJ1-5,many,CASSLLGDNQPQHF,TGTGCCAGCAGCTTACTAGGGGACAATCAGCCCCAGCATTTT
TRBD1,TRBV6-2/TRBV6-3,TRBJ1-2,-,CASSYSTGIGGYGYTF,TGTGCCAGCAGTTACTCGACAGGGATCGGAGGCTATGGCTACACCTTC
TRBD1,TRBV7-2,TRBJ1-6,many,CASSSRRQGGGSPLHF,TGTGCCAGCAGCTCGCGACGACAGGGCGGGGGATCACCCCTCCACTTT
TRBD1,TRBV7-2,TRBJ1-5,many,CASSTGQGTQPQHF,TGTGCCAGCAGCACGGGACAGGGAACTCAGCCCCAGCATTTT